Listed below are T cell receptor beta chains from one sample, sequenced in a study of shared clonotypes between healthy human individuals. Measured with immunoSEQ multiplex PCR; TCRdb has only the in-frame clones, and not every one. This table has 1.5 million to 2.5 million clones, about 95% appearing once. The sequenced material came from naive CD8+ T cells sorted from blood. Receptors were obtained from a young man in good health. Each CDR3 is given with its conserved first and last residue. D genes are given only for firm matches. Part of the rows lack a size; the others show once, few, many or a class for expanded clones.

j_call | d_call | v_call | clone_size | cdr3_nt | cdr3_aa
TRBJ2-7 | - | TRBV15 | once | TGTGCCACCAGCAGAGCGTACAGGCTACTAGAAGAGGAGCAGTACTTC | CATSRAYRLLEEEQYF
TRBJ1-2 | - | TRBV11-2 | - | TGTGCCAGCAGCTTAGCCGGGGGGTATGGCTACACCTTC | CASSLAGGYGYTF
TRBJ2-2 | - | TRBV13 | - | TGTGCCAGCAGCTTAGAAGGTCCTGAAACCGGGGAGCTGTTTTTT | CASSLEGPETGELFF
TRBJ2-2 | - | TRBV2 | - | TGTGCCAGCAGTCCGACAGTAGGCACCGGGGAGCTGTTTTTT | CASSPTVGTGELFF
TRBJ2-1 | TRBD2 | TRBV7-6 | - | TGTGCCAGCAGGCGGGAGCTAGGGGATGAGCAGTTCTTC | CASRRELGDEQFF
TRBJ2-5 | TRBD2 | TRBV11-2 | - | TGTGCCAGCAGCCCGGGAGGGCCATGGGAGACCCAGTACTTC | CASSPGGPWETQYF
TRBJ2-1 | TRBD2 | TRBV19 | - | TGTGCCAGTAGTTCTGGGACTAGCGGATACAATGAGCAGTTCTTC | CASSSGTSGYNEQFF
TRBJ2-7 | - | TRBV4-3 | - | TGCGCCAGCAGCCAAGATCTCGGGAGTTTGGTGCAGTACTTC | CASSQDLGSLVQYF
TRBJ2-5 | - | TRBV5-1 | - | TGCGCCAGCAGCCCCGAGGGGGAGACCCAGTACTTC | CASSPEGETQYF
TRBJ1-2 | - | TRBV5-6 | - | TGTGCCAGCAGCTTAGTGGGGGGTGGCTACACCTTC | CASSLVGGGYTF
TRBJ2-5 | TRBD2 | TRBV5-1 | - | TGCGCCAGCAGCATTTCACGGGACTATTGGGAAGAGACCCAGTACTTC | CASSISRDYWEETQYF
TRBJ2-7 | - | TRBV9 | - | TGTGCCAGCAGCGTAGATGGGGATTATTCCTACGAGCAGTACTTC | CASSVDGDYSYEQYF
TRBJ1-3 | - | TRBV11-2 | once | TGTGCCAGCAGCTTAGCCCCGGGCTGGGGGGCTTCTGGAAACACCATATATTTT | CASSLAPGWGASGNTIYF
TRBJ2-7 | - | TRBV7-2 | - | TGTGCCAGCAGCCCCCGAGGGAGCTCCTACGAGCAGTACTTC | CASSPRGSSYEQYF
TRBJ2-5 | TRBD1 | TRBV14 | once | TGTGCCAGCAGCCAAGACGGGACAGGAAGGGCCCAGTACTTC | CASSQDGTGRAQYF
TRBJ2-7 | TRBD1 | TRBV7-9 | - | TGTGCCAGCAGCCTTTATTCCGGGACAGGCTACGAGCAGTACTTC | CASSLYSGTGYEQYF
TRBJ2-5 | TRBD2 | TRBV14 | - | TGTGCCAGCAGCCCGTTAGCGGGTCTACAAGAGACCCAGTACTTC | CASSPLAGLQETQYF
TRBJ1-1 | TRBD1 | TRBV29-1 | - | TGCAGCGTTGAAGTGATAGGGACAGGGGTCATGAACACTGAAGCTTTCTTT | CSVEVIGTGVMNTEAFF
TRBJ2-7 | TRBD2 | TRBV4-1 | - | TGCGCCAGCAGCCACAAATGGGAGGGTGCCTACGAGCAGTACTTC | CASSHKWEGAYEQYF
TRBJ2-7 | TRBD2 | TRBV29-1 | - | TGCAGCGTAAAAGAGCGGGAAGGGCCGCCCGAGCAGTACTTC | CSVKEREGPPEQYF
TRBJ2-7 | - | TRBV4-1 | - | TGCGCCAGCAGCCTAACGGGGAGCTCCTACGAGCAGTACTTC | CASSLTGSSYEQYF
TRBJ2-5 | - | TRBV7-9 | - | TGTGCCAGCAGCTTATCCCTGGTCAGTTGGAAAGAGACCCAGTACTTC | CASSLSLVSWKETQYF
TRBJ2-7 | - | TRBV6-6 | once | TGTGCCAGCAGTTTCGACGGTATCTACGAGCAGTACTTC | CASSFDGIYEQYF
TRBJ2-7 | - | TRBV10-1 | - | TGCGCCAGCAGTGCCGACAGTCCCTACGAGCAGTACTTC | CASSADSPYEQYF
TRBJ2-5 | TRBD2 | TRBV27 | - | TGTGCCAGCAGTCCGACTAGCGGGGGGGCCCCCCAGTACTTC | CASSPTSGGAPQYF
TRBJ2-3 | - | TRBV7-6 | - | TGTGCCAGCAGCTTAGGGGAGGGCACAGATACGCAGTATTTT | CASSLGEGTDTQYF
TRBJ2-1 | TRBD2 | TRBV13 | - | TGTGCCAGCAGCCTCGGACTAGAAGGGGATGAGCAGTTCTTC | CASSLGLEGDEQFF
TRBJ2-7 | TRBD2 | TRBV7-2 | once | TGTGCCAGCAGCTTATCCCTTGCGGGAGTCTACGAGCAGTACTTC | CASSLSLAGVYEQYF
TRBJ2-7 | - | TRBV7-9 | - | TGTGCCAGCAGCTCGCCTACAGGGTTCCCCCTCGAGCAGTACTTC | CASSSPTGFPLEQYF
TRBJ2-1 | TRBD2 | TRBV14 | - | TGTGCCAGCAGCCAACTAGCGGGCTCCTACAATGAGCAGTTCTTC | CASSQLAGSYNEQFF
TRBJ2-1 | TRBD1 | TRBV5-6 | - | TGTGCCAGCAGCTTGGGACAGGGGGCGGTTGAGCAGTTCTTC | CASSLGQGAVEQFF
TRBJ1-1 | TRBD1 | TRBV9 | - | TGTGCCAGCAGCGTCAGGGGGCAAGATGAAGCTTTCTTT | CASSVRGQDEAFF
TRBJ2-5 | - | TRBV27 | - | TGTGCCAGCAGATTGACAGGTACACAAGAGACCCAGTACTTC | CASRLTGTQETQYF
TRBJ2-3 | - | TRBV2 | - | TGTGCCAGCAGTGAAGAGAGTGGGTTCACAGATACGCAGTATTTT | CASSEESGFTDTQYF
TRBJ2-3 | TRBD1 | TRBV9 | - | TGTGCCAGCAGCGTAGCGGCAGGGGGTGCAGATACGCAGTATTTT | CASSVAAGGADTQYF
TRBJ2-1 | TRBD2 | TRBV5-1 | - | TGCGCCAGCAGCTTGCCTAGCGGTTACAATGAGCAGTTCTTC | CASSLPSGYNEQFF
TRBJ2-3 | - | TRBV7-8 | - | TGTGCCAGCAGCTTAGCCTTAATTAGTTATGGCAGGGCCAAAGGCACAGATACGCAGTATTTT | CASSLALISYGRAKGTDTQYF
TRBJ2-7 | - | TRBV29-1 | - | TGCAGCGTTCTCACGGGTGACTCAGCCTACGAGCAGTACTTC | CSVLTGDSAYEQYF
TRBJ2-7 | TRBD2 | TRBV7-8 | - | TGTGCCAGCAGCCAGGGACTAGCGGGAGCTCTCTACGAGCAGTACTTC | CASSQGLAGALYEQYF
TRBJ1-5 | - | TRBV28 | - | TGTGCCAGCAAGTACTCAGGGACCTCCAATCAGCCCCAGCATTTT | CASKYSGTSNQPQHF
TRBJ2-1 | - | TRBV6-5 | - | TGTGCCAGCAGGTCCATAGTGTACAATGAGCAGTTCTTC | CASRSIVYNEQFF
TRBJ2-7 | - | TRBV11-1 | - | TGTGCCAGCAGCTCGCCCGGGGAGTCAGGGTGGGGTCAGCAGTACGAGCAGTACTTC | CASSSPGESGWGQQYEQYF
TRBJ1-5 | - | TRBV4-1 | - | TGCGCCAGCAGCCAAGTCTGGGGCCAGCCCCAGCATTTT | CASSQVWGQPQHF
TRBJ1-4 | TRBD1 | TRBV27 | - | TGTGCCAGCAGTTCATTCCCCGGGACAGGGGGTGAAAAACTGTTTTTT | CASSSFPGTGGEKLFF
TRBJ2-7 | - | TRBV27 | - | TGTGCCAGCAGTTTAACTGGTACCTACGAGCAGTACTTC | CASSLTGTYEQYF
TRBJ2-2 | - | TRBV19 | - | TGTGCCAGTAGTATCGTTCCAGGGACCACCGGGGAGCTGTTTTTT | CASSIVPGTTGELFF
TRBJ2-5 | TRBD1 | TRBV4-3 | - | TGCGCCAGCAGCCAAGATTGGACAGGCCCCGCGGGAGAGACCCAGTACTTC | CASSQDWTGPAGETQYF
TRBJ2-7 | TRBD2 | TRBV7-8 | - | TGTGCCAGCAGCCTCGGGACTAGCGGGGGTTACGAGCAGTACTTC | CASSLGTSGGYEQYF
TRBJ2-1 | TRBD2 | TRBV5-4 | - | TGTGCCAGCAGCTTGGTCGGACTAGGGGAGTTCTTC | CASSLVGLGEFF
TRBJ2-1 | TRBD2 | TRBV11-2 | once | TGTGCCAGCAGCTTACGGGCGAGACTAGCGGAAACCTACAATGAGCAGTTCTTC | CASSLRARLAETYNEQFF
TRBJ2-7 | - | TRBV7-6 | - | TGTGCCAGCAGCTATAACACAGGCTACGAGCAGTACTTC | CASSYNTGYEQYF
TRBJ1-2 | TRBD1 | TRBV29-1 | - | TGCAGCGCCTGGGACAGGGAGGGGTATGGCTACACCTTC | CSAWDREGYGYTF
TRBJ1-4 | - | TRBV7-9 | - | TGTGCCAGCAGCCCCGAGAGGGATCCGGAAAAACTGTTTTTT | CASSPERDPEKLFF
TRBJ2-7 | TRBD2 | TRBV30 | - | TGTGCCTGGACCGGGACTACCTACGAGCAGTACTTC | CAWTGTTYEQYF
TRBJ2-7 | - | TRBV6-1 | - | TGTGCCAGCAGTGAAGCGGGAAGGGGATACTACGAGCAGTACTTC | CASSEAGRGYYEQYF
TRBJ2-1 | - | TRBV4-1 | - | TGCGCCAGCAGCCCGAGGCTAACCTACAATGAGCAGTTCTTC | CASSPRLTYNEQFF
TRBJ2-3 | - | TRBV7-9 | - | TGTGCCAGCAGCTTAGTGGGTAGCACAGATACGCAGTATTTT | CASSLVGSTDTQYF
TRBJ2-3 | - | TRBV7-2 | - | TGTGCCAGCAGCTTAGATGCTGGGCCAGATACGCAGTATTTT | CASSLDAGPDTQYF
TRBJ2-5 | TRBD1 | TRBV11-2 | once | TGTGCCAGCAGCTGGACAGGGGGTGAACAAGAGACCCAGTACTTC | CASSWTGGEQETQYF